These 14 T cell receptor beta chains were sequenced from one sample in a study of memory CD4+ T cells and cytomegalovirus serostatus. The sort gate was single viable CD3+CD4+CD8-CD45RO+ cells for memory CD4+ T cells. Sequencing used immunoSEQ multiplex PCR; TCRdb keeps in-frame clones, though not all of them. The sample shows about 50,000 clones, around 80% of them seen only once. Sequencing was carried out using memory CD4+ T cells from blood. The source of these receptors is an adult in good health and CMV-seronegative.

V is TRBV29-1 and J is TRBJ2-1, with a weak D call TRBD2 (5 bases). The CDR3 sequence is 12 residues long. V was clipped by 6 bases and J by 6 bases, with 12 bases between them. The germline V gene encodes CDR1 SQVTM and CDR2 ANQGSEA. DNA of the CDR3: TGCAGCGTCCGAATTGAGGGCAATGAGCAGTTCTTC. It translates to CSVRIEGNEQFF.

The sample holds one count of this clone. This chain joins TRBV7-2 and TRBJ2-5, with 8 bases that match TRBD2. V lost 1 base and J lost 5; bases outside the gene matches: 6. CDR1 and CDR2 from the germline V gene are SGHTA and FQGNSA. This CDR3 comprises 15 residues. CDR3: CASSLGLAGLETQYF. Written as DNA, the CDR3 is TGTGCCAGCAGCTTAGGCCTAGCGGGCCTTGAGACCCAGTACTTC.

The V gene is TRBV2, the J gene TRBJ2-5, with 9 bases that match TRBD2. After removal of 5 bases from V and 3 bases from J, the junction contained 7 bases not matched to a gene. This CDR3 has 15 residues. Germline V gives CDR1 SNHLY, CDR2 FYNNEI. The CDR3 region is CASSRVAGAEETQYF. Here the CDR3 DNA reads TGTGCCAGCAGTAGAGTAGCGGGAGCGGAAGAGACCCAGTACTTC.

In nucleotides, the CDR3 is TGTGCCAGCAGTGTGATCGGTAATATGAACACTGAAGCTTTCTTT. Encoded protein: CASSVIGNMNTEAFF. This chain joins TRBV2 and TRBJ1-1; D remains unclear. The CDR3 has 15 residues. Per the germline V gene, CDR1 is SNHLY and CDR2 is FYNNEI. V was shortened by 4 bases and J by 0 bases, with 12 bases between the two germline ends. Variable domain in full (rest from reference TRBV2 and TRBJ1-1): EPEVTQTPSHQVTQMGQEVILRCVPISNHLYFYWYRQILGQKVEFLVSFYNNEISEKSEIFDDQFSVERPDGSNFTLKIRSTKLEDSAMYFCASSVIGNMNTEAFFGQGTRLTVV.

J is TRBJ2-2 and V is TRBV6-5; tentatively, D is TRBD2 (5 bases). Trimming cost V 5 bases and J 4 bases, with 11 bases left between them. This CDR3 comprises 14 residues. Germline V CDR1 and CDR2: MNHEY, SVGAGI. CDR3 region: CASSRAAGTGELFF. The CDR3 DNA reads TGTGCCAGCAGTAGGGCCGCGGGCACCGGGGAGCTGTTTTTT.

J is TRBJ2-7 and V is TRBV9; 9 bases fit TRBD1. The CDR3 runs to 14 residues. With 4 bases clipped from V and 9 bases from J, the junction kept 11 bases outside the gene matches. The germline CDR1 and CDR2 sequences are SGDLS and YYNGEE. The CDR3 here is CASSPAGTGYSQYF. The CDR3 bases are TGTGCCAGCAGCCCTGCCGGGACAGGGTATTCGCAGTACTTC. Together with reference TRBV9 and TRBJ2-7, the CDR3 gives the full variable domain: DSGVTQTPKHLITATGQRVTLRCSPRSGDLSVYWYQQSLDQGLQFLIQYYNGEERAKGNILERFSAQQFPDLHSELNLSSLELGDSALYFCASSPAGTGYSQYFGPGTRLTVT.

V and J are TRBV6-6 and TRBJ2-6; D call uncertain. Germline CDR1 and CDR2: MNHNY and SVGAGI (reference sequence). V lost 8 bases, J lost 5 bases, and 4 bases lay in between. The CDR3 covers 11 residues. This CDR3 is CASLRANVLTF. The CDR3 nucleotides read TGTGCCAGCTTAAGGGCCAACGTCCTGACTTTC.

The rearrangement joins TRBV11-2 to TRBJ2-7; the match to TRBD2 covers 7 bases. The CDR3 is 17 residues long. Trimming cost V 2 bases and J 1 base; bases outside gene matches: 11. Germline lookup yields CDR1 SGHAT and CDR2 FQNNGV. CDR3 bases: TGTGCCAGCAGCTTAAGTCAAATGGTTAGCGGGTCCTACGAGCAGTACTTC. As protein: CASSLSQMVSGSYEQYF. Combining the CDR3 with reference TRBV11-2 and TRBJ2-7 gives the whole variable domain EAGVAQSPRYKIIEKRQSVAFWCNPISGHATLYWYQQILGQGPKLLIQFQNNGVVDDSQLPKDRFSAERLKGVDSTLKIQPAKLEDSAVYLCASSLSQMVSGSYEQYFGPGTRLTVT.

This chain connects TRBV10-2 to TRBJ2-7; no firm D call. Germline V lookup: CDR1 WSHSY, CDR2 SAAADI. The CDR3 contains 15 residues. Trimming took off 2 bases at V and 2 bases at J, with 13 bases between the two ends. The CDR3 reads CASSEPDVGPYEQYF. Here the CDR3 DNA reads TGCGCCAGCAGTGAGCCGGACGTCGGCCCCTACGAGCAGTACTTC.

This clone occurred a few times. V usage is TRBV5-4 and J usage is TRBJ2-2; 10 bases are shared with TRBD2. The CDR3 has 17 residues. With V trimmed by 0 bases and J by 0 bases, 2 bases remained unmatched. Germline lookup yields CDR1 SGHNT and CDR2 YYREEE (reference sequence). The CDR3 protein is CASSLGTSGTNTGELFF. The CDR3 nucleotides read TGTGCCAGCAGCTTGGGGACTAGCGGAACGAACACCGGGGAGCTGTTTTTT.

This sequence joins TRBV2 and TRBJ2-7, with 8 bases matching TRBD1. The germline gives CDR1 SNHLY, CDR2 FYNNEI. The CDR3 covers 16 residues. The V gene end was trimmed by 6 bases and the J gene end by 6 bases; junction bases not matched to a gene: 16. The CDR3, as DNA: TGTGCCAGCAGGGAAAAAACAGGGGGATATACGTTCGAGCAGTACTTC. Encoded protein: CASREKTGGYTFEQYF.

This chain joins TRBV21-1 and TRBJ2-7; the table's D call TRBD2 went unverified against the DNA. TRBV21-1 is a listed pseudogene. This CDR3 comprises 16 residues. CDR3: CASSKAPTSGTYEQYF. The CDR3 bases are TGTGCCAGCAGCAAAGCTCCCACTAGCGGGACCTACGAGCAGTACTTC.

The chain couples TRBV14 to TRBJ2-2, with 8 bases lining up with TRBD2. There are 15 residues in the CDR3. The germline CDR1 and CDR2 sequences are SGHDN and FVKESK. The J segment lost 4 bases and the V segment lost 7 bases, leaving 8 bases of the junction unmatched. This chain's CDR3 is CASNRAGVATGELFF. The CDR3 DNA reads as TGTGCCAGCAATCGAGCGGGAGTCGCCACCGGGGAGCTGTTTTTT.

The chain employs TRBV29-1 and TRBJ1-1; 11 nucleotides agree with TRBD1. The V segment lost 7 bases and the J segment 4 bases; nucleotides outside the gene matches: 8. This CDR3 spans 14 amino acids. Germline V gene data show CDR1 as SQVTM and CDR2 as ANQGSEA. The CDR3 sequence is CSARPGTGGTEAFF. The CDR3 coding sequence is TGCAGCGCCCGGCCCGGGACAGGGGGCACTGAAGCTTTCTTT.